This T cell receptor beta chain derives from a study of T cells in localized non-small cell lung cancer. Study conclusions and caveats: Heterogeneity within the tumor remains possible, as just one region underwent sequencing. Adjacent lung tissue had a median about 60 of the top 100 clones found in the tumor.

This CDR3 is built from 13 residues. Per germline, CDR1 SGHDT and CDR2 YYEEEE. The V end was cut by 4 bases, the J end by 8 bases, with 12 bases between. The table came from immunoSEQ multiplex PCR; TCRdb's copy has only in-frame clones and leaves some out. This table has 61,000 or so clones, just over 85% appearing once. About this clone itself: As yet, its antigen is unknown.

The sequencing here drew on peripheral blood, taken before any cancer treatment. The chain is built from TRBV5-6 and TRBJ1-4, with D perhaps TRBD1 (6 bases). The receptor was isolated from a woman aged 35 to 70 with stage I lung adenocarcinoma. The CDR3 DNA reads as TGTGCCAGCAGCCTCCAGGGGAGGGAAAAACTGTTTTTT. Residues: CASSLQGREKLFF.